This TCR beta chain derives from a study of ipilimumab plus nivolumab after autologous stem cell transplantation (dated by TCRdb to the early 2020s). General notes on the study: The median number of doses received by trial patients was four to six for ipilimumab and 7 or 8 for nivolumab. Both primary refractory and relapsed disease were represented in the DLBCL cohort, where 18-month progression-free survival was roughly 89% and 26%, respectively. The trial enrolled patients with high-risk diffuse large B cell lymphoma, mature T cell lymphoma, or multiple myeloma undergoing autologous transplant. The intent-to-treat population of the trial was made up of 35 to 45 patients.

Checkpoint therapy was initiated 14 to 28 days after autologous transplant, and ipilimumab was administered at 1 mg/kg intravenously on day 1 of selected weeks. The nivolumab dose was 3 mg/kg intravenously, delivered on day 1 of weeks 1, 4, 7, 10, and every two weeks through week 26. This Phase Ib clinical trial tested ipilimumab plus nivolumab, a combined checkpoint inhibition, as consolidation after autologous stem cell transplantation. CDR1 and CDR2 were assigned from the germline V gene as MNHEY and SVGAGI. V is pared back by 7 bases and J by 4 bases, with 9 bases lying between the germline termini. The CDR3 numbers 12 residues from cysteine through phenylalanine. Only CDR3 DNA is held: 36 bases, read in frame from base 1. What the authors observed across the whole study: The authors stated that profiles of the T cell receptor repertoire, regulatory T cell phenotype and gut microbiota provided a biologic rationale for studying this approach further. The authors concluded that, as post-transplant consolidation, combined checkpoint inhibition appeared tolerable.

Library preparation was by the immunoSEQ multiplex PCR assay. TCRdb retrieved this table from immuneACCESS and kept in-frame rearrangements only. Not all clones are present; in checked studies, unresolved V genes account for under half, and no reason is known for the remainder. A total of fewer than 30,000 clones appear in this sample, about 86% of them only once. Around 5.2% of the sample is held by the ten biggest clonotypes. Notes on this clone: Its antigen remains undetermined. The sample holds no much larger clone one base away, and base qualities are not on file.

The chain joins TRBV6-5 to TRBJ2-3; a tentative D match to TRBD1 spans 5 bases. This TCR was sampled from a male donor with diffuse large B-cell lymphoma. Source: PBMCs, taken in a trial of ipilimumab plus nivolumab as post-transplant consolidation. The CDR3 here reads CASKGPADTQYF. The nucleotides are TGTGCCAGCAAGGGGCCGGCAGATACGCAGTATTTT.